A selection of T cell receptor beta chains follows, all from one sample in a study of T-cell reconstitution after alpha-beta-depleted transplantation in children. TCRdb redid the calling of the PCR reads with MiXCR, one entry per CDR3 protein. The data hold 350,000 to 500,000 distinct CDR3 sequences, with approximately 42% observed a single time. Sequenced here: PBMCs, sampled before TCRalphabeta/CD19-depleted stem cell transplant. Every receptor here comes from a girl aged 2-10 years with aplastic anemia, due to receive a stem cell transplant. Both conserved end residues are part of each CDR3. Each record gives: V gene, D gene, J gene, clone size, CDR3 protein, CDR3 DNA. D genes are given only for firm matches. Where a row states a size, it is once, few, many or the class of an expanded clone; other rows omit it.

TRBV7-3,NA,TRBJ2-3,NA,CASSSTPAMGDTQYF,TGTGCCAGCAGCTCCACCCCCGCTATGGGGGATACGCAGTATTTT
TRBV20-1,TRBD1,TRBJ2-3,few,CSALKGAVTDTQYF,TGCAGTGCCCTTAAGGGGGCAGTTACAGATACGCAGTATTTT
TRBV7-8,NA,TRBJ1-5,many,CASSLRQTNQPQHF,TGTGCCAGCAGCTTACGACAAACCAATCAGCCCCAGCATTTT
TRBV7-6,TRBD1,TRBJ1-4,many,CASSSGQGAKLFF,TGTGCCAGCAGCTCAGGGCAGGGGGCAAAACTGTTTTTT
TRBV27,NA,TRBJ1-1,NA,CASRSPGQFTEAFF,TGTGCCAGCAGATCCCCCGGACAGTTCACTGAAGCTTTCTTT
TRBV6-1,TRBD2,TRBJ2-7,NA,CASSPGSGTSYEQYF,TGTGCCAGCAGTCCGGGGAGCGGGACTTCCTACGAGCAGTACTTC
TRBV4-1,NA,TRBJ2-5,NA,CASSQGRIETQYF,TGCGCCAGCAGCCAAGGGCGTATCGAGACCCAGTACTTC
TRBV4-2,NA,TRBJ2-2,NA,CASSRRPESRASGELFF,TGTGCCAGCAGCCGAAGGCCGGAAAGCAGGGCATCGGGGGAGCTGTTTTTT
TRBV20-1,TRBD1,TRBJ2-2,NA,CSATVTGLGTGELFF,TGCAGTGCTACGGTGACAGGGTTGGGCACCGGGGAGCTGTTTTTT
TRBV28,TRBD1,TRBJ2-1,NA,CATTGDGSRSPYNEQFF,TGTGCCACGACAGGGGACGGAAGCCGTAGTCCCTACAATGAGCAGTTCTTC
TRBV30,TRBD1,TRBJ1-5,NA,CAWSRQGRQPQHF,TGTGCCTGGAGCAGACAGGGCCGGCAGCCCCAGCATTTT
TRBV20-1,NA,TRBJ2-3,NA,CSAGISPYSTDTQYF,TGCAGTGCCGGGATCTCCCCCTATAGCACAGATACGCAGTATTTT
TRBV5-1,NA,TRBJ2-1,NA,CASSSRWTGLNEQFF,TGCGCCAGCAGCTCTAGATGGACTGGTTTAAATGAGCAGTTCTTC
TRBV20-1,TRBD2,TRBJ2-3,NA,CSARVSGGASRSTQYF,TGCAGTGCTAGAGTATCGGGGGGGGCATCCCGCTCTACGCAGTATTTT
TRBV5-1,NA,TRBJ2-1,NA,CASTLYKQGNEQFF,TGCGCCAGCACCCTGTACAAACAGGGCAATGAGCAGTTCTTC
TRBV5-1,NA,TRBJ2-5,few,CASSLFSGGSQETQYF,TGCGCCAGCAGCTTATTTAGCGGAGGGTCACAAGAGACCCAGTACTTC
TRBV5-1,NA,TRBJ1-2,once,CASSLGTDPYGYTF,TGCGCCAGCAGCTTGGGGACGGATCCTTATGGCTACACCTTC
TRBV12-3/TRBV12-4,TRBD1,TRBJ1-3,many,CASTTFRTGSNGNTIYF,TGTGCCAGCACCACCTTTCGGACAGGGTCTAATGGAAACACCATATATTTT
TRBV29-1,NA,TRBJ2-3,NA,CSVVGQGSDTQYF,TGCAGCGTTGTCGGGCAGGGGTCAGATACGCAGTATTTT
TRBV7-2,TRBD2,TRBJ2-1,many,CASSSPGLAGSDEQFF,TGTGCCAGCAGCTCCCCGGGACTAGCGGGATCGGATGAGCAGTTCTTC
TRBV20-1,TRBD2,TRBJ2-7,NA,CNASASGPTHEQYF,TGCAATGCTAGTGCTAGCGGGCCAACCCACGAGCAGTACTTC
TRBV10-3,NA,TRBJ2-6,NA,CAISRDTGANVLTF,TGTGCCATCAGCAGGGATACTGGGGCCAACGTCCTGACTTTC
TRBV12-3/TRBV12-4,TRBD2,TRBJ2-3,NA,CASSLGLAGFTQYF,TGTGCCAGCAGTTTGGGACTAGCGGGATTTACGCAGTATTTT
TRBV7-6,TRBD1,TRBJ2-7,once,CASSFGQGGSYEQYF,TGTGCCAGCAGCTTTGGACAGGGGGGATCCTACGAGCAGTACTTC
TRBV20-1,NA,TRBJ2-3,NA,CSASVSSPDTQYF,TGCAGTGCTAGCGTCAGTAGTCCAGATACGCAGTATTTT
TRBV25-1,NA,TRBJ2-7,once,CATALGGREQYF,TGTGCCACTGCCCTCGGGGGTAGGGAGCAGTACTTC
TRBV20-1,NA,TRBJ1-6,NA,CSAPGPYNSPLHF,TGCAGTGCTCCGGGACCATATAATTCACCCCTCCACTTT
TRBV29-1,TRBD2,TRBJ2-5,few,CSVASGLGVDETQYF,TGCAGCGTTGCTAGCGGCTTGGGGGTAGATGAGACCCAGTACTTC
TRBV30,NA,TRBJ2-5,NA,CATYRGGQTQYF,TGTGCCACGTACAGGGGAGGACAGACCCAGTACTTC
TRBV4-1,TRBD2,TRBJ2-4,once,CASSQDREVRAKNIQYF,TGCGCCAGCAGCCAAGATCGGGAGGTGCGGGCCAAAAACATTCAGTACTTC
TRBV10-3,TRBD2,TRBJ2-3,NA,CATKDGGSDTQYF,TGTGCCACGAAAGACGGGGGGTCGGATACGCAGTATTTT
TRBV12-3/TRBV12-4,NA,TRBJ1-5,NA,CASSFHGTDQPQHF,TGTGCCAGCAGTTTTCACGGAACGGATCAGCCCCAGCATTTT
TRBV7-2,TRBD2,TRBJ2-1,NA,CASTLGTLAGGRNEQFF,TGTGCCAGCACCTTAGGTACCCTAGCGGGGGGGAGGAATGAGCAGTTCTTC
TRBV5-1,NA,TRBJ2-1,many,CASSLGGLNEQFF,TGCGCCAGCAGCTTGGGGGGACTCAATGAGCAGTTCTTC
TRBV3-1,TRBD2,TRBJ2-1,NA,CASSLGLAGPNEQFF,TGTGCCAGCAGCTTGGGACTAGCGGGCCCCAATGAGCAGTTCTTC
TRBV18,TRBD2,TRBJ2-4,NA,CASSPGLAGSKNIQYF,TGTGCCAGCTCACCGGGACTAGCGGGATCCAAAAACATTCAGTACTTC
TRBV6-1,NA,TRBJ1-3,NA,CASSVGSPWPGNTIYF,TGTGCCAGCAGTGTGGGATCACCGTGGCCCGGAAACACCATATATTTT
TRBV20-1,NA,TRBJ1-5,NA,CSARSPGNQPQHF,TGCAGTGCTAGATCGCCGGGCAATCAGCCCCAGCATTTT
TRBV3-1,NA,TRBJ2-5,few,CASSQNRVEETQYF,TGTGCCAGCAGCCAGAACAGGGTGGAGGAGACCCAGTACTTC
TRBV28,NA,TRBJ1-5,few,CASSLKGSNSNQPQHF,TGTGCCAGCAGTTTAAAGGGCAGTAATAGCAATCAGCCCCAGCATTTT
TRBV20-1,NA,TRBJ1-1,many,CSASPGHQKPGF,TGCAGTGCTAGTCCGGGACACCAGAAGCCCGGCTTT
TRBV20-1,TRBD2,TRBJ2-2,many,CSARVGLRTGELFF,TGCAGTGCTAGAGTGGGACTACGCACCGGGGAGCTGTTTTTT
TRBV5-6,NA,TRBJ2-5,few,CASRSPGARGETQYF,TGTGCCAGCAGATCGCCCGGGGCGAGGGGAGAGACCCAGTACTTC
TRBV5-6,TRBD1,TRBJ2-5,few,CASSLADREKWETQYF,TGTGCCAGCAGCTTGGCGGACAGGGAGAAATGGGAGACCCAGTACTTC
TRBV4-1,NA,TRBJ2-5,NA,CASSQPPNRSRREETQYF,TGCGCCAGCAGCCAACCCCCCAATCGCTCTCGCCGGGAAGAGACCCAGTACTTC
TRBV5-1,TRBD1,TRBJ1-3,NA,CASSYTGGGNTIYF,TGCGCCAGCAGCTACACAGGGGGAGGAAACACCATATATTTT
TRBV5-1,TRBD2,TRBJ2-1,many,CASSLDLAGGPNEQFF,TGCGCCAGCAGCTTGGATCTAGCGGGAGGGCCCAATGAGCAGTTCTTC
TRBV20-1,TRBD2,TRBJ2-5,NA,CSASTAGGETQYF,TGCAGTGCTTCCACCGCGGGGGGTGAGACCCAGTACTTC
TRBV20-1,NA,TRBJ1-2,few,CSARKGQPWGYGYTF,TGCAGTGCTAGAAAGGGGCAGCCCTGGGGCTATGGCTACACCTTC
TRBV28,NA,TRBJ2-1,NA,CASILRGANEQFF,TGTGCCAGCATCCTAAGGGGGGCCAATGAGCAGTTCTTC
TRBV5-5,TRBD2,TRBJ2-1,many,CASSSGLAGVIYNEQFF,TGTGCCAGCAGCTCAGGACTAGCGGGAGTGATCTACAATGAGCAGTTCTTC
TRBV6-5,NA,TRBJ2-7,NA,CASSYSKYWGEYEQYF,TGTGCCAGCAGTTACTCGAAATATTGGGGGGAATACGAGCAATACTTC
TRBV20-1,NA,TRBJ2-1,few,CSADQLASSYNEQFF,TGCAGTGCTGATCAACTAGCTAGCTCCTACAATGAGCAGTTCTTC